These 19 T cell receptor beta chains originate from one sample sequenced in a study of neoadjuvant anti-PD-1 for oral cavity cancer. Clones were read by immunoSEQ multiplex PCR, and TCRdb kept only the in-frame ones, dropping some. The table lists some 33,000 clones, approximately 87% of them singletons. Here the sequenced sample was PBMCs, taken before nivolumab (anti-PD-1) treatment. The receptors were sampled from a person between 40 and 85 years old with oral cavity squamous cell carcinoma.

The chain joins TRBV2 to TRBJ2-1; 10 nucleotides agree with TRBD2. V dropped 5 bases and J dropped 5; count of bases not matched to a gene: 12. Germline-derived CDR1 and CDR2 are SNHLY and FYNNEI. The CDR3 is 17 residues long. CDR3 amino acids: CASSRRALAGVDNEQFF. The CDR3 DNA reads TGTGCCAGCAGTCGTCGTGCTCTAGCGGGGGTTGACAATGAGCAGTTCTTC.

The chain is built from TRBV6-5 and TRBJ1-1; D not certain. Germline CDR1 reads MNHEY; CDR2 reads SVGAGI. V lost 9 bases, J lost 1 base, and 9 bases lay in between. This CDR3 spans 12 amino acids. CDR3 in DNA: TGTGCCAGTAAACGAGGGAACACTGAAGCTTTCTTT. As protein: CASKRGNTEAFF.

The chain joins TRBV4-2 to TRBJ2-3; D not resolved. The CDR3 is made up of 17 amino acids. Germline CDR1 is LGHNA and CDR2 is YNFKEQ. V was cut by 6 bases and J by 2 bases, with 21 bases left in between. The CDR3 here is CASRRLGREGSTDTQYF. CDR3 bases: TGTGCCAGCAGACGCCTGGGAAGGGAAGGATCCACAGATACGCAGTATTTT.

The V and J genes are TRBV13 and TRBJ1-2, with TRBD1 identical over 10 bases. Germline V gives CDR1 PRHDT, CDR2 FYEKMQ (reference sequence). This CDR3 is 12 amino acids long. V trimming: 8 bases; J trimming: 5 bases; junction bases outside the gene matches: 2. CDR3 bases: TGTGCCAGCGGACAGGGGGGATATGGCTACACCTTC. This translates into CASGQGGYGYTF.

The chain employs TRBV7-2 and TRBJ1-4; 7 positions match TRBD1. The CDR3 is made up of 15 amino acids. Germline V lookup: CDR1 SGHTA, CDR2 FQGNSA. V lost 5 bases and J lost 4; bases outside the gene matches: 7. The CDR3 nucleotides read TGTGCCAGCAGCCCCCGACAGGGCCTTAATGAAAAACTGTTTTTT. It specifies CASSPRQGLNEKLFF.

The J gene is TRBJ2-2, the V gene TRBV4-3; TRBD1 aligns across 8 bases. After removal of 1 base from V and 4 bases from J, the junction contained 5 bases not matched to a gene. The germline V gene encodes CDR1 LGHNA and CDR2 YSLEER. The CDR3 runs to 16 residues. CDR3 amino acids: CASSQATGGGTGELFF. In DNA form, the CDR3 reads TGCGCCAGCAGCCAAGCAACAGGGGGAGGCACCGGGGAGCTGTTTTTT.

The chain recombines TRBV28 with TRBJ2-3; TRBD2 aligns across 10 bases. The CDR3 has 18 residues. V trimming: 4 bases; J trimming: 2 bases; junction bases outside the gene matches: 12. The germline gives CDR1 MDHEN, CDR2 SYDVKM. CDR3 amino acids: CASSSTNQAGGHTDTQYF. Written as DNA, the CDR3 is TGTGCCAGCAGTTCGACGAACCAAGCGGGGGGGCACACAGATACGCAGTATTTT.

This chain links TRBV30 with TRBJ2-3, with D possibly TRBD2 on 5 matching bases. Trimming cost V 2 bases and J 2 bases, with 14 bases left between them. Per the germline V gene, CDR1 is GTSNPN and CDR2 is SVGIG (reference sequence). The CDR3 has 15 amino acids. CDR3 residues: CAWSLGNSDTDTQYF. The CDR3 nucleotides are TGTGCCTGGAGTCTCGGGAACAGCGACACAGATACGCAGTATTTT.

The chain is built from TRBV7-9 and TRBJ1-4; D gene unclear. This CDR3 comprises 13 residues. Germline CDR1 SEHNR, CDR2 FQNEAQ (reference sequence). Trimming pared 5 bases from V and 8 bases from J, leaving 12 bases between. CDR3 sequence (DNA): TGTGCCAGCAGCCTCGGGCCGGGGGAAAAACTGTTTTTT. Translating gives CASSLGPGEKLFF. Drawing the rest from reference TRBV7-9 and TRBJ1-4, the complete variable domain is DTGVSQNPRHKITKRGQNVTFRCDPISEHNRLYWYRQTLGQGPEFLTYFQNEAQLEKSRLLSDRFSAERPKGSFSTLEIQRTEQGDSAMYLCASSLGPGEKLFFGSGTQLSVL.

The V and J genes are TRBV28 and TRBJ1-6; unclear D gene. Trimming pared 7 bases from V and 4 bases from J, leaving 14 bases between. The CDR3 totals 15 residues. Per germline, CDR1 MDHEN and CDR2 SYDVKM. This CDR3 is CASTMMGRYNSPLHF. Here the CDR3 DNA reads TGTGCCAGCACCATGATGGGGAGGTATAATTCACCCCTCCACTTT.

The J gene is TRBJ1-1, the V gene TRBV7-8; 7 positions agree with TRBD1. Germline assignment: CDR1 SGHVS and CDR2 FQNEAQ. V was pared by 4 bases and J by 3 bases, with 5 bases of the junction left unmatched. The CDR3 sequence is 14 residues long. This chain's CDR3 is CASSSDRFDTEAFF. The CDR3 DNA sequence: TGTGCCAGCAGCTCGGACAGGTTTGACACTGAAGCTTTCTTT.

The CDR3 reads CASSLGQGSYNEQFF. In nucleotides, the CDR3 is TGCGCCAGCAGCTTGGGACAGGGGTCCTACAATGAGCAGTTCTTC. This chain joins TRBV5-1 and TRBJ2-1, with 8 bases lining up with TRBD1. After removal of 0 bases from V and 1 base from J, the junction contained 0 bases not matched to a gene. Germline values: CDR1 SGHRS, CDR2 YFSETQ. There are 15 residues in the CDR3.

V usage is TRBV19 and J usage is TRBJ2-2; TRBD2 agrees at 7 bases. This CDR3 region has 15 residues. Unmatched junction bases numbered 14, after V lost 9 bases and J lost 7 bases. Germline CDR1 LNHDA, CDR2 SQIVND (reference sequence). The CDR3 is CASIVASGSFGELFF. In nucleotides, the CDR3 is TGTGCCAGCATTGTGGCTAGCGGTTCTTTCGGGGAGCTGTTTTTT.

The chain combines TRBV4-3 with TRBJ1-1; D unclear. This CDR3 is 12 amino acids long. Trimming took off 4 bases at V and 6 bases at J, with 9 bases between the two ends. Per the germline V gene, CDR1 is LGHNA and CDR2 is YSLEER. The CDR3: CASSPGSPEAFF. CDR3 sequence (DNA): TGCGCCAGCAGCCCCGGGTCCCCTGAAGCTTTCTTT.

This clone has a handful of counts. The V and J genes are TRBV19 and TRBJ1-5; D remains unclear. The CDR3 has 15 residues. Germline CDR1 is LNHDA and CDR2 is SQIVND (reference sequence). V dropped 9 bases and J dropped 4 bases, with 19 bases sitting between them. For the CDR3, the DNA is TGTGCCAGCACCCTTCGACCGGGAGGGAATCAGCCCCAGCATTTT. Translating gives CASTLRPGGNQPQHF.

This clone was found once. This sequence joins TRBV11-3 and TRBJ1-1; D gene ambiguous. This CDR3 region has 13 residues. Germline loops: CDR1 SGHNT, CDR2 YENEEA. V lost 0 bases and J lost 0, with 2 bases in between. The CDR3 DNA is TGTGCCAGCAGCTTAGAGGTGAACACTGAAGCTTTCTTT. This gives the protein CASSLEVNTEAFF.

The chain joins TRBV15 to TRBJ2-1; 8 positions agree with TRBD1. The CDR3 length is 15 residues. Trimming took 7 bases from V and 6 from J; bases not matched to a gene: 11. In germline, CDR1 is LNHNV, CDR2 YYDKDF (reference sequence). The DNA of the CDR3 is TGTGCCACCACAGGGGGCGCCACAAAAAGCAATGAGCAGTTCTTC. Its protein is CATTGGATKSNEQFF.

J is TRBJ2-2 and V is TRBV6-6; TRBD2 aligns across 7 bases. Germline loops: CDR1 MNHNY, CDR2 SVGAGI (reference sequence). Trimming cost V 3 bases and J 1 base; bases outside gene matches: 2. This CDR3 has 15 residues. The CDR3 reads CASSYLAVNTGELFF. The DNA of the CDR3 is TGTGCCAGCAGTTATCTAGCGGTGAACACCGGGGAGCTGTTTTTT.

The chain employs TRBV27 and TRBJ2-6; D gene uncertain. This CDR3 comprises 16 residues. V was clipped by 2 bases and J by 1 base, with 9 bases between them. Germline V gene data show CDR1 as MNHEY and CDR2 as SMNVEV (reference sequence). DNA of the CDR3: TGTGCCAGCAGTTTAAGAGCGACTTCTGGGGCCAACGTCCTGACTTTC. It is translated as CASSLRATSGANVLTF.